Listed below are T cell receptor beta chains from one sample, sequenced in a study of blood T cells in healthy people across ages. TCRdb itself ran the 5' RACE reads through MiXCR, one entry per CDR3 protein. The table lists approximately 690,000 distinct CDR3 sequences, roughly three fifths of them singletons. The sequenced sample was blood. The receptors derive from a man aged 60-69 years in good health. Each CDR3 is given without its conserved first and last residue. The order of the fields is D gene, J gene, V gene, CDR3 protein. D genes are given only for firm matches.

d_gene: TRBD1; j_gene: TRBJ2-7; v_gene: TRBV28; CDR3aa: ASSTTGVVRNEQY
d_gene: TRBD1; j_gene: TRBJ2-2; v_gene: TRBV12-5; CDR3aa: ASGLVPTGLTGELF
d_gene: TRBD1; j_gene: TRBJ2-3; v_gene: TRBV6-5; CDR3aa: ASRDRVTDTQY
d_gene: -; j_gene: TRBJ1-1; v_gene: TRBV10-3; CDR3aa: AISESRTAGNTEAF
d_gene: -; j_gene: TRBJ2-3; v_gene: TRBV12-3/TRBV12-4; CDR3aa: ASSLAGVTADTQY
d_gene: -; j_gene: TRBJ2-3; v_gene: TRBV7-2; CDR3aa: ASSPLGPTSTDTQY
d_gene: -; j_gene: TRBJ1-6; v_gene: TRBV5-1; CDR3aa: ASSLALTDSPLH
d_gene: TRBD2; j_gene: -; v_gene: TRBV28; CDR3aa: ASSLTGLEYEQY
d_gene: -; j_gene: TRBJ1-1; v_gene: TRBV7-9; CDR3aa: ASSPLPAAEAF
d_gene: -; j_gene: -; v_gene: TRBV7-6; CDR3aa: ASSQLREKGTQY
d_gene: -; j_gene: TRBJ1-2; v_gene: TRBV12-3/TRBV12-4; CDR3aa: ASSPRGIGYT
d_gene: TRBD2; j_gene: TRBJ2-1; v_gene: TRBV27; CDR3aa: ASSLGPLAGGYEQF
d_gene: -; j_gene: TRBJ1-2; v_gene: TRBV21-1; CDR3aa: ASSKGTAREYYGYT
d_gene: -; j_gene: TRBJ1-6; v_gene: TRBV4-1; CDR3aa: ASRTWDSALH
d_gene: TRBD2; j_gene: TRBJ2-3; v_gene: TRBV5-1; CDR3aa: ASSLDASGGTYTQY
d_gene: -; j_gene: TRBJ2-5; v_gene: TRBV6-5; CDR3aa: ASSYQTTGDQETQY
d_gene: TRBD2; j_gene: TRBJ2-1; v_gene: TRBV20-1; CDR3aa: SGRIAGKRGGEQF